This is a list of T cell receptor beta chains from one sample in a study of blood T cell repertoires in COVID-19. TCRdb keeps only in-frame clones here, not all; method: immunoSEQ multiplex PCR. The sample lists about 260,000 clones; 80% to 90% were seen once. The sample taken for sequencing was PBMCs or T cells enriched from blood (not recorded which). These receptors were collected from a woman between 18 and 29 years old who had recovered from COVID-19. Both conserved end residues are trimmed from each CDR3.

CDR3aa: ASSANRQAGAGNTIY; len: 15; v_gene: TRBV9; j_gene: TRBJ1-3
CDR3aa: ASSPPTGGTETQY; len: 13; v_gene: TRBV5-5; j_gene: TRBJ2-5
CDR3aa: ASSLRQGASEGYT; len: 13; v_gene: TRBV4-1; j_gene: TRBJ1-2
CDR3aa: ASSVATAAAQY; len: 11; v_gene: TRBV9; j_gene: TRBJ2-3
CDR3aa: ASSIGRGLGQPQH; len: 13; v_gene: TRBV3-1/TRBV3-2; j_gene: TRBJ1-5
CDR3aa: ASSFSGVNTEAF; len: 12; v_gene: TRBV7-6; j_gene: TRBJ1-1
CDR3aa: ASNHMTGAPYEQY; len: 13; v_gene: TRBV6-5; j_gene: TRBJ2-7
CDR3aa: ASSQELGRGTNEKLF; len: 15; v_gene: TRBV4-1; j_gene: TRBJ1-4
CDR3aa: ASSLRHSSYNSPLH; len: 14; v_gene: TRBV11-3; j_gene: TRBJ1-6
CDR3aa: ASSAGGMNTEAF; len: 12; v_gene: TRBV5-1; j_gene: TRBJ1-1
CDR3aa: ASSPAGGHTQY; len: 11; v_gene: TRBV18; j_gene: TRBJ2-3
CDR3aa: ASSSARYGYT; len: 10; v_gene: TRBV28; j_gene: TRBJ1-2
CDR3aa: ASSLDAPGRATDTQY; len: 15; v_gene: TRBV7-6; j_gene: TRBJ2-3
CDR3aa: ASSGGAGETQY; len: 11; v_gene: TRBV5-4; j_gene: TRBJ2-5
CDR3aa: ASSPDGWRTGGKPLH; len: 15; v_gene: TRBV27; j_gene: TRBJ1-6
CDR3aa: ASSLAGGLNTEAF; len: 13; v_gene: TRBV5-4; j_gene: TRBJ1-1
CDR3aa: ASSPQGIGTEAF; len: 12; v_gene: TRBV21-1; j_gene: TRBJ1-1
CDR3aa: ATSPGDYGYT; len: 10; v_gene: TRBV19; j_gene: TRBJ1-2
CDR3aa: ASSLATGVITEAF; len: 13; v_gene: TRBV5-5; j_gene: TRBJ1-1
CDR3aa: ASSLTSGELF; len: 10; v_gene: TRBV12-3/TRBV12-4; j_gene: TRBJ2-2
CDR3aa: ASRGTGNTEAF; len: 11; v_gene: TRBV27; j_gene: TRBJ1-1
CDR3aa: ASSTGPTGAMAEAF; len: 14; v_gene: TRBV9; j_gene: TRBJ1-1
CDR3aa: SVEMGAGLNTEAF; len: 13; v_gene: TRBV29-1; j_gene: TRBJ1-1
CDR3aa: ASSSQGPEHSPLH; len: 13; v_gene: TRBV7-2; j_gene: TRBJ1-6
CDR3aa: SVQELYGYT; len: 9; v_gene: TRBV29-1; j_gene: TRBJ1-2
CDR3aa: ASSARSGAYNEQF; len: 13; v_gene: TRBV7-2; j_gene: TRBJ2-1
CDR3aa: ASSWGRGGLWADTQY; len: 15; v_gene: TRBV7-8; j_gene: TRBJ2-3
CDR3aa: ASSGPGQGIGYT; len: 12; v_gene: TRBV9; j_gene: TRBJ1-2
CDR3aa: ATSRVGHTDQPQH; len: 13; v_gene: TRBV15; j_gene: TRBJ1-5
CDR3aa: ASSLAGTSTDTQY; len: 13; v_gene: TRBV7-9; j_gene: TRBJ2-3
CDR3aa: ASSPGGFSRNEQF; len: 13; v_gene: TRBV13; j_gene: TRBJ2-1
CDR3aa: ASNPIGGRLLGPDTQY; len: 16; v_gene: TRBV27; j_gene: TRBJ2-3
CDR3aa: ASGILQGPGVGTEAF; len: 15; v_gene: TRBV12-5; j_gene: TRBJ1-1
CDR3aa: AWSRDRGRSYT; len: 11; v_gene: TRBV30; j_gene: TRBJ1-2
CDR3aa: ASSLVGWAF; len: 9; v_gene: TRBV28; j_gene: TRBJ1-1
CDR3aa: AISEGQGTAYEQY; len: 13; v_gene: TRBV10-3; j_gene: TRBJ2-7
CDR3aa: ATSREPLSSGGADTQY; len: 16; v_gene: TRBV15; j_gene: TRBJ2-3
CDR3aa: ASRRGGSSYNEQF; len: 13; v_gene: TRBV4-2; j_gene: TRBJ2-1
CDR3aa: ASSSGQGGGNQPQH; len: 14; v_gene: TRBV18; j_gene: TRBJ1-5
CDR3aa: ASSLGEGEGGELF; len: 13; v_gene: TRBV5-1; j_gene: TRBJ2-2
CDR3aa: ASSQDFSGSGYT; len: 12; v_gene: TRBV3-1/TRBV3-2; j_gene: TRBJ1-2
CDR3aa: ASTMTSGGERPQY; len: 13; v_gene: TRBV5-4; j_gene: TRBJ2-3
CDR3aa: ASRLTSPLGGRLSYEQY; len: 17; v_gene: TRBV5-6; j_gene: TRBJ2-7
CDR3aa: ASSLAGGNQPQH; len: 12; v_gene: TRBV5-4; j_gene: TRBJ1-5
CDR3aa: ASNPLGGRRRNEQF; len: 14; v_gene: TRBV28; j_gene: TRBJ2-1
CDR3aa: ASSPGSTSSGYT; len: 12; v_gene: TRBV28; j_gene: TRBJ1-2